The rows below give T cell receptor beta chains drawn from one sample of a study of cytomegalovirus exposure and HLA in healthy donors. Sequenced by immunoSEQ multiplex PCR; TCRdb stores in-frame clones only, minus some. There are 90,000 to 150,000 clones in the sample; 88% occur only once, and roughly 6% lies in the top ten. Material: PBMCs. The origin of the receptors is a woman aged 18 to 35 in good health and CMV-seropositive. The CDR3 runs from the conserved cysteine through the conserved F or W. The D gene is left open where the match is weak. Clone size is given for some rows only: seen once, a few or many times, or a class if the clone is expanded.

D gene	clone size	V gene	J gene	CDR3 DNA	CDR3 protein
TRBD2	-	TRBV5-6	TRBJ2-1	TGTGCCAGCAGCTTGCTAGCGGGAGGGCCTGAGAATGAGCAGTTCTTC	CASSLLAGGPENEQFF
TRBD1	-	TRBV5-1	TRBJ2-7	TGCGCCAGCAGCATGGACAGGGTCTACGAGCAGTACTTC	CASSMDRVYEQYF
TRBD2	-	TRBV13	TRBJ2-1	TGTGCCAGCAGCGGGGGGCACCGACTAGCGGGAGGGCCAGGGTCCTACAATGAGCAGTTCTTC	CASSGGHRLAGGPGSYNEQFF
-	-	TRBV7-6	TRBJ1-1	TGTGCCAGCAGCTCACAGGGGAACACTGAAGCTTTCTTT	CASSSQGNTEAFF
-	-	TRBV15	TRBJ2-1	TGTGCCACCAGCAGAGATGGGAACGGGGGGCCTACCTACAATGAGCAGTTCTTC	CATSRDGNGGPTYNEQFF
-	-	TRBV29-1	TRBJ2-1	TGCAGCGTTGAAGATGTTACGGGGAGCTCCTACAATGAGCAGTTCTTC	CSVEDVTGSSYNEQFF
TRBD1	-	TRBV29-1	TRBJ2-7	TGCAGCGTTGAACTGGCCTCACGGACAGGGACAACCTACGAGCAGTACTTC	CSVELASRTGTTYEQYF
TRBD1	-	TRBV14	TRBJ1-4	TGTGCCAGCAGCCAATACAGGGGGCTGGCTAATGAAAAACTGTTTTTT	CASSQYRGLANEKLFF
-	-	TRBV30	TRBJ1-4	TGTGCCTGGGGCGTGGGACTCTCCGTTCTTGAAAAACTGTTTTTT	CAWGVGLSVLEKLFF
-	-	TRBV5-4	TRBJ1-1	TGTGCCAGCAGCTTGGGGAAACAGCTGAACACTGAAGCTTTCTTT	CASSLGKQLNTEAFF
-	-	TRBV27	TRBJ1-5	TGTGCCAGCAGTTTATTAGGGCAGAGGGATCAGCCCCAGCATTTT	CASSLLGQRDQPQHF
-	-	TRBV6-1	TRBJ1-5	TGTGCCAGCGGTGAGGGCGCGAGACAGCCCCAGCATTTT	CASGEGARQPQHF
TRBD1	once	TRBV10-3	TRBJ2-7	TGTGCCATCAGTGGTGCTTTGGTGTCAGGGGGTACCTACGAGCAGTACTTC	CAISGALVSGGTYEQYF
TRBD1	-	TRBV15	TRBJ2-5	TGTGCCACCAGCAGAACAGGGGGCTCTGAGACCCAGTACTTC	CATSRTGGSETQYF
-	-	TRBV5-6	TRBJ1-5	TGTGCCAGCAGCCCACAGGGACGCAATCAGCCCCAGCATTTT	CASSPQGRNQPQHF
-	medium-sized	TRBV5-1	TRBJ2-1	TGCGCCAGCAGCTTGGGACAAATAACAGATGAGCAGTTCTTC	CASSLGQITDEQFF
-	few	TRBV5-4	TRBJ2-7	TGTGCCAGCAGCTTGGAGGCTAGCAGGAGCTCCTACGAGCAGTACTTC	CASSLEASRSSYEQYF
TRBD1	-	TRBV18	TRBJ1-2	TGTGCCAGCTCACCTAGCCCGACAGGGCTCGATGGCTACACCTTC	CASSPSPTGLDGYTF
TRBD1	-	TRBV27	TRBJ1-2	TGTGCCAGCAGTCTAAGACAGGGACCGGCGTATGGCTACACCTTC	CASSLRQGPAYGYTF
TRBD2	-	TRBV7-2	TRBJ2-3	TGTGCCAGCAGGGCGGTGGCGGGAGTGGCGCAGTATTTT	CASRAVAGVAQYF
-	once	TRBV6-1	TRBJ2-4	TGTGCCAGCAGTGGACGGACTCAAAACATTCAGTACTTC	CASSGRTQNIQYF
-	-	TRBV11-3	TRBJ2-1	TGTGCCAGCAGCTGGAGAGGGTTCTACAATGAGCAGTTCTTC	CASSWRGFYNEQFF
TRBD1	-	TRBV9	TRBJ1-1	TGTGCCAGCAGCGTTCGCCCCCAGGGACAGGCGGGCGCTGAAGCTTTCTTT	CASSVRPQGQAGAEAFF